These 19 T cell receptor beta chains were all obtained from the same sample, sequenced in a study of identical twins. TCRdb independently ran MiXCR on the 5' RACE reads; one entry per CDR3 protein. The sample lists under 300,000 distinct CDR3 sequences, approximately 7.1% occurring once. This same sample was also part of a study on T cells expressing NK-cell markers.

Sequencing was done on a sample of CD8+ T cells sorted from blood. The receptors were sampled from a woman younger than 30 in good health.

The chain is built from TRBV7-9 and TRBJ2-1; maybe TRBD1 (7 bases). CDR3 length: 12 residues. From germline, CDR1 is SEHNR and CDR2 FQNEAQ (reference sequence). V was cut by 5 bases and J by 9 bases, with 11 bases left in between. The CDR3 reads CASSAQGGEQFF. As DNA, the CDR3 is TGTGCCAGCAGCGCTCAGGGGGGTGAGCAGTTCTTC.

Many counts were recorded for this clonotype. The chain has TRBV14 and TRBJ2-1; the D is unclear. Germline V lookup: CDR1 SGHDN, CDR2 FVKESK. V was trimmed by 4 bases and J by 5 bases, leaving 6 bases between them. CDR3 length equals 12 residues. The CDR3 DNA reads TGTGCCAGCAGCCTGACGCACAATGAGCAGTTCTTC. It specifies CASSLTHNEQFF.

This clonotype was seen a few times. The rearrangement links TRBV4-1 to TRBJ1-1; D unresolved. V gave up 10 bases and J gave up 0 bases, with 15 bases separating them. The CDR3 extends over 14 amino acids. Germline CDR1 and CDR2: MGHRA and YSYEKL. In DNA form, the CDR3 reads TGCGCCACCTCCGAGGGCGGGTTGAACACTGAAGCTTTCTTT. Translation: CATSEGGLNTEAFF.

The V and J genes are TRBV3-1 and TRBJ1-2; D uncertain. V dropped 3 bases and J dropped 0 bases, with 11 bases sitting between them. Per the germline V gene, CDR1 is LGHDT and CDR2 is YNNKEL (reference sequence). This CDR3 contains 15 residues. The CDR3 DNA reads TGTGCCAGCAGCCACGCACACGGAGCTAACTATGGCTACACCTTC. Translating it yields CASSHAHGANYGYTF.

This clonotype was seen more than once but under ten times. The chain has TRBV13 and TRBJ1-1; no clear D. V lost 5 bases and J 8 bases, leaving 15 bases between the germline ends. Germline CDR1 PRHDT, CDR2 FYEKMQ (reference sequence). The CDR3 is 13 amino acids. DNA for the CDR3: TGTGCCAGCAGCCTCGGTGGCAGAAGAGAAGCTTTCTTT. Residues: CASSLGGRREAFF.

This clonotype was picked up a small number of times. This chain uses TRBV7-9 with TRBJ2-7; 9 nucleotides match TRBD1. The V and J ends lost 4 bases and 1 base, in that order; junction bases with no gene match: 5. This CDR3 has 15 amino acids. Germline V gives CDR1 SEHNR, CDR2 FQNEAQ (reference sequence). This chain's CDR3 is CASSSGQGLSYEQYF. DNA for the CDR3: TGTGCCAGCAGCTCGGGACAGGGATTGTCCTACGAGCAGTACTTC.

Only a few counts were recorded for this clonotype. The rearrangement uses TRBV29-1 and TRBJ2-7; D is perhaps TRBD1 or TRBD2 (5 bases each). Trimming pared 2 bases from V and 5 bases from J, leaving 10 bases between. In germline, CDR1 is SQVTM, CDR2 ANQGSEA. The CDR3 spans 12 residues. DNA of the CDR3: TGCAGCGTTGAAATCAGGGAGAACGAGCAGTACTTC. This sequence encodes CSVEIRENEQYF.

The rearrangement joins TRBV9 to TRBJ2-5, with 12 nucleotides matching TRBD1. After removal of 4 bases from V and 5 bases from J, the junction contained 6 bases not matched to a gene. This CDR3 has 15 amino acids. Germline values: CDR1 SGDLS, CDR2 YYNGEE. CDR3 protein: CASSPSGTGGETQYF. In DNA form, the CDR3 reads TGTGCCAGCAGCCCTAGTGGGACAGGGGGCGAGACCCAGTACTTC.

In its sample, this clonotype was seen a few times. This rearrangement joins TRBV20-1 to TRBJ2-3; 13 positions agree with TRBD2. CDR1 and CDR2 (germline): DFQATT, SNEGSKA (reference sequence). The V segment lost 7 bases and the J segment 3 bases; nucleotides outside the gene matches: 7. There are 15 residues in the CDR3. CDR3 DNA sequence: TGCAGTGGGGGGACTAGCGGGGAGTCAACAGATACGCAGTATTTT. Its translation: CSGGTSGESTDTQYF.

This clonotype was observed many times. The gene calls are TRBV29-1 and TRBJ1-6, with D tentatively TRBD1 (5 bases). This CDR3 spans 12 amino acids. From germline, CDR1 is SQVTM and CDR2 ANQGSEA. The V and J ends lost 6 bases and 7 bases respectively, with 10 bases between them. CDR3 protein: CSVRDGNSPLHF. CDR3 DNA: TGCAGCGTCCGGGACGGCAATTCACCCCTCCACTTT.

This clonotype was counted ten times or more. The chain joins TRBV20-1 to TRBJ2-3; D gene ambiguous. The CDR3 contains 15 residues. Per germline, CDR1 DFQATT and CDR2 SNEGSKA (reference sequence). Trimming took off 0 bases at V and 2 bases at J, with 12 bases between the two ends. The CDR3 sequence: CSARDAWNHTDTQYF. Written as DNA, the CDR3 is TGCAGTGCTAGAGATGCGTGGAACCACACAGATACGCAGTATTTT.

This clonotype was counted at least ten times. Relative to the germline gene, one junction end is altered; a read error may explain this. The chain uses TRBV20-1 and TRBJ2-1; tentative D call: TRBD2 (5 bases). This CDR3 region has 14 residues. Germline V gene lookup returns CDR1 DFQATT and CDR2 SNEGSKA (reference sequence). As DNA, the CDR3 is TGCAGTGCAAGAGGACTCCTCTCCTACAATGAGCAGTTCTTC. This translates into CSARGLLSYNEQFF.

V is TRBV12-3 or TRBV12-4 and J is TRBJ1-1; perhaps TRBD1 as D (5 bases). The CDR3 covers 14 residues. V dropped 2 bases and J dropped 4 bases, with 11 bases sitting between them. CDR3: CASSLLYGGTEAFF. CDR3 DNA: TGTGCCAGCAGTTTATTATATGGGGGCACTGAAGCTTTCTTT.

This clonotype was recorded a few times. The chain couples TRBV7-9 to TRBJ2-1; TRBD1 matches at 8 bases. The germline gives CDR1 SEHNR, CDR2 FQNEAQ (reference sequence). J gave up 0 bases and V 5 bases, and 3 bases lay outside the gene matches. The CDR3 totals 15 residues. The CDR3 loop reads CASSKQGGSYNEQFF. The DNA for the CDR3 is TGTGCCAGCAGCAAACAGGGGGGCTCCTACAATGAGCAGTTCTTC. The entire variable domain, with the rest obtained from reference TRBV7-9 and TRBJ2-1, is as follows: DTGVSQNPRHKITKRGQNVTFRCDPISEHNRLYWYRQTLGQGPEFLTYFQNEAQLEKSRLLSDRFSAERPKGSFSTLEIQRTEQGDSAMYLCASSKQGGSYNEQFFGPGTRLTVL.

The CDR3 loop is CATSRDLSGGRHNEQFF. Here the CDR3 DNA reads TGTGCCACCAGCAGAGATCTTAGCGGGGGCCGACACAATGAGCAGTTCTTC. This chain uses TRBV15 with TRBJ2-1; TRBD2 agrees at 9 bases. V dropped 0 bases and J dropped 5; count of bases not matched to a gene: 8. Germline assignment: CDR1 LNHNV and CDR2 YYDKDF (reference sequence). The CDR3 has 17 amino acids.

Turning to this clonotype: At one boundary the junction diverges from the germline segment, which might be a read error. The chain combines TRBV13 with TRBJ1-1; TRBD1 is a possible D gene (5 bases). This CDR3 has 15 residues. Germline V CDR1 and CDR2: PRHDT, FYEKMQ (reference sequence). CDR3 DNA sequence: TGTGCCAGCAGCCCCTGGCTGGGGACGGAGACTAGTCCCTCTTTT. It specifies CASSPWLGTETSPSF.

The gene calls are TRBV27 and TRBJ2-1; TRBD2 agrees at 14 bases. Trimming took 5 bases from V and 0 from J; bases not matched to a gene: 3. Per germline, CDR1 MNHEY and CDR2 SMNVEV (reference sequence). The CDR3 is 17 residues long. The CDR3 nucleotides are TGTGCCAGCAGTACGACTAGCGGGGGGGACTCCTACAATGAGCAGTTCTTC. Translation: CASSTTSGGDSYNEQFF.

There are a few counts of this clonotype. The chain links TRBV4-3 to TRBJ2-1, with TRBD1 matching over 9 bases. Germline assignment: CDR1 LGHNA and CDR2 YSLEER. The CDR3 runs 15 residues. The junction had 5 bases not matched to a gene; V was cut back by 3 bases and J by 5 bases. CDR3 DNA sequence: TGCGCCAGCAGCCACAGGGGACAGGGCCACAATGAGCAGTTCTTC. This gives the protein CASSHRGQGHNEQFF.

This clonotype turned up a few times. The J gene is TRBJ1-1, the V gene TRBV5-1; 7 bases align to TRBD1. The CDR3 is 13 amino acids. The germline gives CDR1 SGHRS, CDR2 YFSETQ. V lost 2 bases and J lost 6; bases outside the gene matches: 4. The CDR3 here is CASSLGGFAEAFF. The CDR3 nucleotides read TGCGCCAGCAGCTTAGGGGGCTTCGCTGAAGCTTTCTTT.